The 8 T cell receptor beta chains reported below all come from one sample, sequenced in a study of T cells after yellow fever vaccination. TCRdb analysed the 5' RACE reads with MiXCR anew, one entry per CDR3 protein. The sample has some 170,000 distinct CDR3 sequences, roughly 8.8% seen once. The source material was CD8+ T cells sorted from PBMCs, sampled 45 days after the yellow fever booster vaccination. The source is a young man who received the YFV17D yellow fever vaccine.

This clonotype was seen ten or more times. The CDR3 DNA sequence: TGCGCCAGCAGTCAATCGGCAGGGCCGGGCACCGGGGAGCTGTTTTTT. It translates to CASSQSAGPGTGELFF. The V call is TRBV23-1, the J call TRBJ2-2, with D possibly matching TRBD1 (5 bases). TRBV23-1 is an ORF, and what it does is uncertain. The CDR3 is 16 amino acids. V gave up 0 bases and J gave up 4 bases, with 12 bases separating them.

V and J are TRBV7-2 and TRBJ1-2; D is possibly TRBD1 (6 bases). The CDR3 runs 16 residues. Germline assignment: CDR1 SGHTA and CDR2 FQGNSA. The germline V and J ends were trimmed by 5 bases and 4 bases, with 20 bases remaining between them. In DNA, the CDR3 is TGTGCCAGCAGCACGTTCTCCTTTCGGACAGTCTATGGCTACACCTTC. Translating it yields CASSTFSFRTVYGYTF.

This clonotype was seen repeatedly, ten times or more. The chain combines TRBV10-3 with TRBJ2-3; 10 bases fit TRBD2. Germline V gene data show CDR1 as ENHRY and CDR2 as SYGVKD. J lost 5 bases, V lost 3 bases, and 11 bases had no gene match. The CDR3 is 17 amino acids. CDR3 DNA: TGTGCCATCAGTGATTTCGAGCGGGGGGGCCTCAAAGATACGCAGTATTTT. Its protein product is CAISDFERGGLKDTQYF.

This clonotype has just a few counts. V and J are TRBV25-1 and TRBJ2-1; possible D gene TRBD2, 6 bases. CDR3 length equals 13 residues. Trimming removed 4 bases at V and 8 bases at J, with 12 bases between. Germline V lookup: CDR1 MGHDK, CDR2 SYGVNS. CDR3 region: CASSGPEGYEQFF. The CDR3 DNA reads TGTGCCAGCAGTGGACCGGAGGGTTATGAGCAGTTCTTC.

This clonotype was seen a few times. This chain joins TRBV2 and TRBJ2-1, with D hard to call. V dropped 4 bases and J dropped 0 bases, with 10 bases sitting between them. There are 15 residues in the CDR3. CDR1 SNHLY and CDR2 FYNNEI come from the germline V gene. The chain's CDR3 is CASSVTYTSYNEQFF. The DNA of the CDR3 is TGTGCCAGCAGTGTGACCTACACCTCCTACAATGAGCAGTTCTTC.

This sequence joins TRBV27 and TRBJ2-3; no clear D gene. Trimming took off 1 base at V and 2 bases at J, with 10 bases between the two ends. The germline CDR1 and CDR2 sequences are MNHEY and SMNVEV (reference sequence). The CDR3 is made up of 15 amino acids. The CDR3 loop is CASSLWGLNTDTQYF. CDR3 nucleotide sequence: TGTGCCAGCAGTTTATGGGGTCTAAACACAGATACGCAGTATTTT.

The rearrangement joins TRBV7-8 to TRBJ1-5, with 7 bases that match TRBD1. CDR3 length: 15 residues. V gave up 7 bases and J gave up 7 bases; unmatched junction bases: 13. Germline V lookup: CDR1 SGHVS, CDR2 FQNEAQ. CDR3 residues: CASTQTGDNPQPQHF. The DNA for the CDR3 is TGTGCCAGCACCCAAACAGGGGACAATCCCCAGCCCCAGCATTTT.

This chain links TRBV5-5 with TRBJ1-2; 8 positions agree with TRBD1. The CDR3 spans 16 residues. V dropped 3 bases and J dropped 3; count of bases not matched to a gene: 10. Germline CDR1 SGHKS, CDR2 YYEKEE (reference sequence). CDR3 residues: CASSSVLRGRDYGYTF. The DNA for the CDR3 is TGTGCCAGCAGCTCGGTTCTCAGGGGGCGCGACTATGGCTACACCTTC. Using reference TRBV5-5 and TRBJ1-2 for the parts outside the CDR3, the full variable domain is DAGVTQSPTHLIKTRGQQVTLRCSPISGHKSVSWYQQVLGQGPQFIFQYYEKEERGRGNFPDRFSARQFPNYSSELNVNALLLGDSALYLCASSSVLRGRDYGYTFGSGTRLTVV.